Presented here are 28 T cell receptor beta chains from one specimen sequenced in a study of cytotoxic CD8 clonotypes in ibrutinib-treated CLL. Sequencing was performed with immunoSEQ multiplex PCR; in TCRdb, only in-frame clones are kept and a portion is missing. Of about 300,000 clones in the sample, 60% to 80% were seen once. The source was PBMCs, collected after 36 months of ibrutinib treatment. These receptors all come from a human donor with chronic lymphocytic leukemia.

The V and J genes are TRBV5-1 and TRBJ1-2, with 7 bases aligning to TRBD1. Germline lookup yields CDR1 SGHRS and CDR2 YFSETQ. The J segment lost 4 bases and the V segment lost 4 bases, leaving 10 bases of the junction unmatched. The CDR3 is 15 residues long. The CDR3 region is CASSPSGTDSYGYTF. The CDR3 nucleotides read TGCGCCAGCAGCCCCTCCGGGACAGATTCCTATGGCTACACCTTC.

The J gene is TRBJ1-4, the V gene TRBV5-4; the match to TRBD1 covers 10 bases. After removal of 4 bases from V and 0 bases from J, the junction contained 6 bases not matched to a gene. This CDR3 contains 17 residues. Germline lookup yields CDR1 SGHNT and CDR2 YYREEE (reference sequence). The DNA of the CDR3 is TGTGCCAGCAGCAGGGGACAGGGGATGGCAACTAATGAAAAACTGTTTTTT. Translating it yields CASSRGQGMATNEKLFF.

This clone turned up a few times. The CDR3, as DNA: TGTGCCAGCAGCCCGGACACTAGCAATCAGCCCCAGCATTTT. Translation gives CASSPDTSNQPQHF. V is TRBV2 and J is TRBJ1-5; TRBD1 might be the D (5 bases). The CDR3 consists of 14 residues. Germline V gives CDR1 SNHLY, CDR2 FYNNEI. Trimming removed 6 bases at V and 0 bases at J, with 9 bases between.

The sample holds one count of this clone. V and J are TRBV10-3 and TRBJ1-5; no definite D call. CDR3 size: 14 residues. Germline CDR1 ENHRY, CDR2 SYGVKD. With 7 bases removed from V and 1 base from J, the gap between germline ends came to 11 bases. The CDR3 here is CAITEDPSNQPQHF. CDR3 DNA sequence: TGTGCCATCACGGAGGACCCGAGCAATCAGCCCCAGCATTTT.

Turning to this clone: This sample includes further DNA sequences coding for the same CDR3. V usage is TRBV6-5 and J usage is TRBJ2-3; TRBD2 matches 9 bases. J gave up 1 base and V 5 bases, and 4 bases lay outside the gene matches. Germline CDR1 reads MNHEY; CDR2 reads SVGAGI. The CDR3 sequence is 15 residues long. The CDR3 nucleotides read TGTGCCAGCAGTCAGACTAGCGGAGGCACAGATACGCAGTATTTT. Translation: CASSQTSGGTDTQYF.

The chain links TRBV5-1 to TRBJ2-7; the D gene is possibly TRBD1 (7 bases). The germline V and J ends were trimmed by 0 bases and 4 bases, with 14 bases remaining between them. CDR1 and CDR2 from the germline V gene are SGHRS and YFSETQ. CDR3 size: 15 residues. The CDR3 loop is CASSLDGGGLYEQYF. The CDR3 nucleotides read TGCGCCAGCAGCTTGGATGGAGGGGGCTTATACGAGCAGTACTTC.

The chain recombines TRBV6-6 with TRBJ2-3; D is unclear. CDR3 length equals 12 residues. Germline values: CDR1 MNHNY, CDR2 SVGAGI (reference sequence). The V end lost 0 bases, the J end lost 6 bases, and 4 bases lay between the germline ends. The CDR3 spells CASSYSYDTQYF. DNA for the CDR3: TGTGCCAGCAGTTACTCGTACGATACGCAGTATTTT.

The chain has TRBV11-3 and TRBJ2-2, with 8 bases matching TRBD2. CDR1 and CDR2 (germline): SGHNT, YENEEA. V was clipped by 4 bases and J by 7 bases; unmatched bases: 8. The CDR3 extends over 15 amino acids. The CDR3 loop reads CASSSSAGGGGELFF. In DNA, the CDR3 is TGTGCCAGCAGCTCCTCCGCGGGGGGCGGCGGGGAGCTGTTTTTT.

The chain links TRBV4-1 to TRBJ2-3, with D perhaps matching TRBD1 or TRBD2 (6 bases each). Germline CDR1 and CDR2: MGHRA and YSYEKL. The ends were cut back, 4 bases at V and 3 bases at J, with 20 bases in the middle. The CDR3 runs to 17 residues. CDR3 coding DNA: TGCGCCAGCAGCCTCAACCCAGGGGAGGCACCTACAGATACGCAGTATTTT. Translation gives CASSLNPGEAPTDTQYF.

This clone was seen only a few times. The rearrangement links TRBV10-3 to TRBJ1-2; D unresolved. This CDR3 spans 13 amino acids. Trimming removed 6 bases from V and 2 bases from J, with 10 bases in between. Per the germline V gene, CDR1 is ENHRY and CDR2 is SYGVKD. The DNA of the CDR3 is TGTGCCATCAGCCCCTCCAGAAACTATGGCTACACCTTC. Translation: CAISPSRNYGYTF.

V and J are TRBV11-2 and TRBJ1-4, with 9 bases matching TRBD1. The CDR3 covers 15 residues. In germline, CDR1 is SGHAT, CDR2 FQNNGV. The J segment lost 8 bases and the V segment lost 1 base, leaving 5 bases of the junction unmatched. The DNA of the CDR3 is TGTGCCAGCAGCTTAGGGGACAGGGACCACGAAAAACTGTTTTTT. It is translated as CASSLGDRDHEKLFF.

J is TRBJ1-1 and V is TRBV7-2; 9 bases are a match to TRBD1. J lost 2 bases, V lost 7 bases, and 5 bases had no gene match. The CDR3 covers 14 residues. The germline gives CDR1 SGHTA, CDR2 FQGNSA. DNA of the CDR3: TGTGCCAGCACACAGGGGGCGGGTAACACTGAAGCTTTCTTT. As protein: CASTQGAGNTEAFF.

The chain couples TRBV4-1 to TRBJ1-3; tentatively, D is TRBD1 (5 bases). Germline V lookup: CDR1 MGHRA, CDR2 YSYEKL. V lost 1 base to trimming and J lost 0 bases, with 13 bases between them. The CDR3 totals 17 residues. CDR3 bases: TGCGCCAGCAGCCAAGTGCTAGGACACGGCTCTGGAAACACCATATATTTT. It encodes CASSQVLGHGSGNTIYF.

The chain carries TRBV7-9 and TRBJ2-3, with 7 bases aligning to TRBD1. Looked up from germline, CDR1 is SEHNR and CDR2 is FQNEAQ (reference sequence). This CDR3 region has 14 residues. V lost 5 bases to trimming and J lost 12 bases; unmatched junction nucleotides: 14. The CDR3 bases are TGTGCCAGCAGCCCAAGTCAGGGACAGTTAAGACAGTATTTT. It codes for CASSPSQGQLRQYF.

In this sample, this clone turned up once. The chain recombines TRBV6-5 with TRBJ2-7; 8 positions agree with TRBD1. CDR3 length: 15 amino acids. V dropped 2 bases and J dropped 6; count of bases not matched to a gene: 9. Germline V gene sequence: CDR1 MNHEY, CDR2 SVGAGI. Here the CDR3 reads CASSYTSRGRLEQYF. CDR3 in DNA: TGTGCCAGCAGTTACACCTCCAGGGGGCGGCTCGAGCAGTACTTC.

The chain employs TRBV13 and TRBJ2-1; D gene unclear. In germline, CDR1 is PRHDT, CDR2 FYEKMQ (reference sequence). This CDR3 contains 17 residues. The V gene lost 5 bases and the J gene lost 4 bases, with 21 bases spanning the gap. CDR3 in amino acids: CASSPPFGDRPYNEQFF. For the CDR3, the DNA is TGTGCCAGCAGCCCGCCCTTTGGGGATCGTCCTTACAATGAGCAGTTCTTC.

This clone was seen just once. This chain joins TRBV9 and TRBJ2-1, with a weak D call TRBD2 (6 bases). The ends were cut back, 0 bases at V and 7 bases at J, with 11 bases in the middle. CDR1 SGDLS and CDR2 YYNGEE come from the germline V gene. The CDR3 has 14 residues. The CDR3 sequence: CASSVVGGLNEQFF. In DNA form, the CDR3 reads TGTGCCAGCAGCGTAGTCGGGGGACTTAATGAGCAGTTCTTC. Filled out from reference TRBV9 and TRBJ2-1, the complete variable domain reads DSGVTQTPKHLITATGQRVTLRCSPRSGDLSVYWYQQSLDQGLQFLIQYYNGEERAKGNILERFSAQQFPDLHSELNLSSLELGDSALYFCASSVVGGLNEQFFGPGTRLTVL.

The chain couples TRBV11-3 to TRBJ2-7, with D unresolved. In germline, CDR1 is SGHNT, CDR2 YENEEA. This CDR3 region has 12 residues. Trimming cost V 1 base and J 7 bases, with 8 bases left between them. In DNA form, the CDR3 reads TGTGCCAGCAGCTTAGGGGTCGGAGAGCAGTACTTC. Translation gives CASSLGVGEQYF.

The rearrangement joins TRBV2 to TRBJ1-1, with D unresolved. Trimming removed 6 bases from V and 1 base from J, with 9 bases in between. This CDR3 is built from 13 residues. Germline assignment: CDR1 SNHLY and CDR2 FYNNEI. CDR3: CASRKTRNTEAFF. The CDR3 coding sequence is TGTGCCAGCAGAAAAACAAGGAACACTGAAGCTTTCTTT.

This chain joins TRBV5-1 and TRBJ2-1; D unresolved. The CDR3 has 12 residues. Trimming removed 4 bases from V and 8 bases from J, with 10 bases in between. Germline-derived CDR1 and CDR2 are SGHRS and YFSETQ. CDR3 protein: CASSLGIDEQFF. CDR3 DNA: TGCGCCAGCAGCCTGGGGATTGATGAGCAGTTCTTC.

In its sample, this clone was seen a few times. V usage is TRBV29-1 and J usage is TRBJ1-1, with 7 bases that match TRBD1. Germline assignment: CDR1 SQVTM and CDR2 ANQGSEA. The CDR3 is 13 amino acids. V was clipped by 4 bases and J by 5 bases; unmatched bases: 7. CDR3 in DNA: TGCAGCGTTGGGCAGGGGGTTGGAACTGAAGCTTTCTTT. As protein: CSVGQGVGTEAFF.

As DNA, the CDR3 is TGTGCCAGCAGTTTAGACCCCGAAATTAGGCTGTTTTTT. It encodes CASSLDPEIRLFF. V gene TRBV28 combines with J gene TRBJ1-4; D is uncertain. Trimming pared 2 bases from V and 14 bases from J, leaving 15 bases between. From germline, CDR1 is MDHEN and CDR2 SYDVKM. This CDR3 spans 13 amino acids.

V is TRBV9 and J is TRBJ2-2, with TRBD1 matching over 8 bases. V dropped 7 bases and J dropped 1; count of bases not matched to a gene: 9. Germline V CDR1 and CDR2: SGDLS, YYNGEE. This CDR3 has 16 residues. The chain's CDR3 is CASSLATGVNTGELFF. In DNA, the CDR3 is TGTGCCAGCTCTCTTGCGACAGGGGTGAACACCGGGGAGCTGTTTTTT.

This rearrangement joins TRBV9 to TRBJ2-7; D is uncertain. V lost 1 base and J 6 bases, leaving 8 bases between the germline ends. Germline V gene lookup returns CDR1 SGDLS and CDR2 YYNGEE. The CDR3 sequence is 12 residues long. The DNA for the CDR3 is TGTGCCAGCAGCGTAACCCTAGGCGAGCAGTACTTC. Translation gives CASSVTLGEQYF.

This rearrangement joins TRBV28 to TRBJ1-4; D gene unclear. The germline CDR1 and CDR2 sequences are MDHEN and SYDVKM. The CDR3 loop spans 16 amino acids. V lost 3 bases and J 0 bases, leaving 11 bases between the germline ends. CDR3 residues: CASSLSDYTTNEKLFF. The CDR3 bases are TGTGCCAGCAGTTTGTCAGACTATACAACTAATGAAAAACTGTTTTTT.

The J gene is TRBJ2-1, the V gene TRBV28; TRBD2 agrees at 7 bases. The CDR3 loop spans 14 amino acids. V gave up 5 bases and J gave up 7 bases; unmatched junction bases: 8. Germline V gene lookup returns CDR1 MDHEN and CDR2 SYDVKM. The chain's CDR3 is CASSTGGSRNEQFF. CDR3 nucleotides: TGTGCCAGCAGTACGGGAGGATCGAGGAATGAGCAGTTCTTC. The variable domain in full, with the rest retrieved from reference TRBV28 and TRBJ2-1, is DVKVTQSSRYLVKRTGEKVFLECVQDMDHENMFWYRQDPGLGLRLIYFSYDVKMKEKGDIPEGYSVSREKKERFSLILESASTNQTSMYLCASSTGGSRNEQFFGPGTRLTVL.

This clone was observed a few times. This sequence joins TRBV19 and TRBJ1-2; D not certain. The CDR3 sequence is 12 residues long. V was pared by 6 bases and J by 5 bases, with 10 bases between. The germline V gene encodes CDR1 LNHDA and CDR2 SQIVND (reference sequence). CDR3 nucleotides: TGTGCCAGTAGCATCCCCACTTATGGCTACACCTTC. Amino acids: CASSIPTYGYTF.

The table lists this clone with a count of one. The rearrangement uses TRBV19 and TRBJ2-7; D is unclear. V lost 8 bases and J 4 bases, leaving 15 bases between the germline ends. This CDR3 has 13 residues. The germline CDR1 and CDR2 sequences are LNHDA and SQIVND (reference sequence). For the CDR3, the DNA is TGTGCCAGTTCGGAGACGTCTCGTTACGAGCAGTACTTC. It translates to CASSETSRYEQYF.